These 6 T cell receptor beta chains were all obtained from the same sample, sequenced in a study of neoadjuvant anti-PD-1 for oral cavity cancer. Profiling relied on immunoSEQ multiplex PCR, and the TCRdb table lists in-frame clones only, not all of them. In the table there are roughly 18,000 clones, roughly 78% of which are singletons. This specimen was PBMCs, taken before nivolumab (anti-PD-1) treatment. Receptors were obtained from a person between 40 and 85 years old with oral cavity squamous cell carcinoma.

The CDR3 protein is CASSVSGNSYEQYF. The CDR3 bases are TGTGCCAGCAGCGTAAGCGGGAATTCCTACGAGCAGTACTTC. J is TRBJ2-7 and V is TRBV9; 7 bases map to TRBD2. The V gene's germline CDR1 is SGDLS and CDR2 YYNGEE. The trim removed 1 base at V and 1 base at J, leaving 2 bases unmatched. The CDR3 runs 14 residues.

The chain couples TRBV30 to TRBJ2-2; D gene ambiguous. Germline CDR1 reads GTSNPN; CDR2 reads SVGIG (reference sequence). Trimming removed 2 bases at V and 1 base at J, with 8 bases between. This CDR3 region has 14 residues. The CDR3 bases are TGTGCCTGGAGTCGAGGCGGGAACACCGGGGAGCTGTTTTTT. It codes for CAWSRGGNTGELFF.

This sequence joins TRBV7-9 and TRBJ2-3; TRBD2 matches at 12 bases. Germline assignment: CDR1 SEHNR and CDR2 FQNEAQ (reference sequence). J lost 2 bases, V lost 6 bases, and 3 bases had no gene match. This CDR3 is 15 amino acids long. CDR3 DNA sequence: TGTGCCAGCAGTTCTAGCGGGAGGGCCACAGATACGCAGTATTTT. Translation gives CASSSSGRATDTQYF.

V and J are TRBV6-1 and TRBJ2-5; 12 positions match TRBD2. The CDR3 length is 15 residues. V shed 2 bases, J shed 2 bases, and the junction held 0 bases outside the gene matches. Germline loops: CDR1 MNHNS, CDR2 SASEGT. The CDR3 sequence is CASSELAGGQETQYF. The CDR3 DNA is TGTGCCAGCAGTGAACTAGCGGGAGGGCAAGAGACCCAGTACTTC.

The rearrangement joins TRBV11-2 to TRBJ2-1; D perhaps matches TRBD2 (5 bases). With 1 base removed from V and 9 bases from J, the gap between germline ends came to 19 bases. Looked up from germline, CDR1 is SGHAT and CDR2 is FQNNGV. CDR3 length equals 16 residues. CDR3 in DNA: TGTGCCAGCAGCTTAGGCCGGACGGGCCGGGGTAGTGAGCAGTTCTTC. Residues: CASSLGRTGRGSEQFF.

V gene TRBV19 combines with J gene TRBJ2-4, with a possible D match to TRBD2 (7 bases). The CDR3 loop spans 16 amino acids. V lost 7 bases, J lost 0 bases, and 16 bases lay in between. Germline CDR1 is LNHDA and CDR2 is SQIVND (reference sequence). CDR3 residues: CASTGGGALAKNIQYF. The CDR3 bases are TGTGCCAGTACGGGTGGGGGGGCTCTAGCCAAAAACATTCAGTACTTC.